This TCR beta chain was identified during a study of the immune and genomic landscape of osteosarcoma. Study background: Most patients, under 85%, had localized disease at diagnosis.

Study results and caveats: About 5 cases had one hyperexpanded dominant clone and under 100 clonotypes.

Data came from immunoSEQ multiplex PCR; TCRdb stores just in-frame clones and leaves some out. The table has some 10,000 clones, 71% seen once. The post-treatment osteosarcoma tumors were primary, local recurrence or metastasis specimens from poor-prognosis patients. The CDR3 totals 13 residues. J lost 4 bases, V lost 7 bases, and 7 bases had no gene match. Germline V gives CDR1 MNHNS, CDR2 SASEGT. The table lists this clone with a few counts. Antigen unknown. The sequence derives from a human donor with osteosarcoma. Sample: osteosarcoma tumor tissue from the lung. The V call is TRBV6-1, the J call TRBJ2-7, with 7 bases identical to TRBD1. CDR3 DNA sequence: TGTGCCAGCACCCAGGGGGTTGAATACGAGCAGTACTTC. Translating gives CASTQGVEYEQYF.